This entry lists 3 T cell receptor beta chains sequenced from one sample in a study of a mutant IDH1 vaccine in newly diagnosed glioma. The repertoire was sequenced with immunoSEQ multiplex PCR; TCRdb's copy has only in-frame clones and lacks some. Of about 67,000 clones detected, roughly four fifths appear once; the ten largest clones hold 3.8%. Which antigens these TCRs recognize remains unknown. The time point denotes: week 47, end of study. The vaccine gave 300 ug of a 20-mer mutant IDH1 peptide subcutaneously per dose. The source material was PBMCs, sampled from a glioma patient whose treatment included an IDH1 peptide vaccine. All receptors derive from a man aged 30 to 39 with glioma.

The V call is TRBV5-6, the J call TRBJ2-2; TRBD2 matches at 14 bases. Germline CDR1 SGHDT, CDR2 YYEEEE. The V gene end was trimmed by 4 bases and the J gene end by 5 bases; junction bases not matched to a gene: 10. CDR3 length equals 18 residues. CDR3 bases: TGTGCCAGCAGCCCCGGGACTAGCGGGGGTATGCTTACCGGGGAGCTGTTTTTT. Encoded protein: CASSPGTSGGMLTGELFF. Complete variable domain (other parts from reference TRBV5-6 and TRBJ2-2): DAGVTQSPTHLIKTRGQQVTLRCSPKSGHDTVSWYQQALGQGPQFIFQYYEEEERQRGNFPDRFSGHQFPNYSSELNVNALLLGDSALYLCASSPGTSGGMLTGELFFGEGSRLTVL.

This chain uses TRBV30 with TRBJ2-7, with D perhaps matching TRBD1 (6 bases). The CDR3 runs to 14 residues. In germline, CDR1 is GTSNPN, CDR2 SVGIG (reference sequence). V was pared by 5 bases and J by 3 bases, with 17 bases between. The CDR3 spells CAWESDGRGYEQYF. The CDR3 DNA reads TGTGCCTGGGAATCCGATGGCAGGGGCTACGAGCAGTACTTC.

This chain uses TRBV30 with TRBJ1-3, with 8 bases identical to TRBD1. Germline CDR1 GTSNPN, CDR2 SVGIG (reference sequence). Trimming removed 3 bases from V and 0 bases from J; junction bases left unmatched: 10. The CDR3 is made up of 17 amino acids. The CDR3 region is CAWSQRTGPSSGNTIYF. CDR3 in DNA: TGTGCCTGGAGCCAAAGGACAGGGCCAAGCTCTGGAAACACCATATATTTT.